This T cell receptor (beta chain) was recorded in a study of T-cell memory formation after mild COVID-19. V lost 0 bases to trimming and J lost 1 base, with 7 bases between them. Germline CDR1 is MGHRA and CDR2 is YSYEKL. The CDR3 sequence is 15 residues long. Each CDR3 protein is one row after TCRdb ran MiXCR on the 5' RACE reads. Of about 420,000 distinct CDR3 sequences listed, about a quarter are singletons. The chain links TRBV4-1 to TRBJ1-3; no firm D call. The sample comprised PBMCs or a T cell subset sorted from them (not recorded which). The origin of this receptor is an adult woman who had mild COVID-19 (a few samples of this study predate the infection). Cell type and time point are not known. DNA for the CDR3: TGCGCCAGCAGCCAAGATGGAGGGTCTGGAAACACCATATATTTT. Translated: CASSQDGGSGNTIYF.